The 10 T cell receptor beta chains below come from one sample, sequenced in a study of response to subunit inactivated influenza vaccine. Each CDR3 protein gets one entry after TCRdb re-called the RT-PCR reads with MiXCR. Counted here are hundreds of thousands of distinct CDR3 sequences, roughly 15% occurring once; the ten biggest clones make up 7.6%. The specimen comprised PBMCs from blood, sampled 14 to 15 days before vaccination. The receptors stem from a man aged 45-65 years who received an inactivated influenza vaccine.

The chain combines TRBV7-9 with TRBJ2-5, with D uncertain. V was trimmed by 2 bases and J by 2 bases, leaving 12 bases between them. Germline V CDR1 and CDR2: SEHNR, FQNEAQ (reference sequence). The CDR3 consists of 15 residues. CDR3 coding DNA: TGTGCCAGCAGCTTACTGACAAACGTACAAGAGACCCAGTACTTC. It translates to CASSLLTNVQETQYF.

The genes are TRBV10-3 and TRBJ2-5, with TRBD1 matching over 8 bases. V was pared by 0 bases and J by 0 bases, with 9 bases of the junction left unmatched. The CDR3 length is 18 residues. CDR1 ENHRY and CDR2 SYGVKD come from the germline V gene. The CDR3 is CAISESTGQGGHQETQYF. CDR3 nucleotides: TGTGCCATCAGTGAGTCGACTGGACAGGGTGGCCACCAAGAGACCCAGTACTTC.

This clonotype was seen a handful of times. CDR3 sequence: CATSGRLGTNTDTQYF. The CDR3, as DNA: TGTGCCACCAGTGGTCGACTCGGGACAAACACAGATACGCAGTATTTT. J is TRBJ2-3 and V is TRBV24-1, with D tentatively TRBD1 (6 bases). In germline, CDR1 is KGHDR, CDR2 SFDVKD. With 5 bases removed from V and 2 bases from J, the gap between germline ends came to 16 bases. The CDR3 consists of 16 residues.

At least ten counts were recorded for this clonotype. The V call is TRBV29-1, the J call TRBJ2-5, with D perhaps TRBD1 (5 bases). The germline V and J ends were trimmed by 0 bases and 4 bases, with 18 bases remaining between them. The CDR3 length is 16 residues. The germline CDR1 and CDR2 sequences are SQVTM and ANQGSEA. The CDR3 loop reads CSVEELLPGIPETQYF. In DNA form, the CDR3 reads TGCAGCGTTGAAGAGCTCCTTCCAGGGATCCCAGAGACCCAGTACTTC.

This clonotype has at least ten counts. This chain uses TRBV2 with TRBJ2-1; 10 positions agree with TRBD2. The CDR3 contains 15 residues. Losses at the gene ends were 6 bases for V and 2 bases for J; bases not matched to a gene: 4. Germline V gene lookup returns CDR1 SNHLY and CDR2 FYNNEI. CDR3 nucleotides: TGTGCCAGCAGGGCGACTAGCGGGCCCTACAATGAGCAGTTCTTC. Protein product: CASRATSGPYNEQFF.

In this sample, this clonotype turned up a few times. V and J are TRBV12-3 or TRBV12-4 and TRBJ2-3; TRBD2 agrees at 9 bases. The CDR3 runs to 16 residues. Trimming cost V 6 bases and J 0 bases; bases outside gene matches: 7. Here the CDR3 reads CASRYGTSLSTDTQYF. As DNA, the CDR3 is TGTGCCAGCAGGTACGGGACTAGCCTGAGCACAGATACGCAGTATTTT.

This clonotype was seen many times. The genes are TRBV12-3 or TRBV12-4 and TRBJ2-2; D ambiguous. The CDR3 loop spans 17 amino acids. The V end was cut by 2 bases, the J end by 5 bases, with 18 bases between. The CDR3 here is CASSLLFGGQRTGELFF. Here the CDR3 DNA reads TGTGCCAGCAGTTTACTATTTGGCGGCCAGAGGACCGGGGAGCTGTTTTTT.

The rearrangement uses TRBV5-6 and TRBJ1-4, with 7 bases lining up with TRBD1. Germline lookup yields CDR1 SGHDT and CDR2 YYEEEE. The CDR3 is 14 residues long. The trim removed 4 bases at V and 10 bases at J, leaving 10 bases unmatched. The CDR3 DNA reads TGTGCCAGCAGCCAGGGGGGCCGCGGGGCAAAACTGTTTTTT. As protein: CASSQGGRGAKLFF.

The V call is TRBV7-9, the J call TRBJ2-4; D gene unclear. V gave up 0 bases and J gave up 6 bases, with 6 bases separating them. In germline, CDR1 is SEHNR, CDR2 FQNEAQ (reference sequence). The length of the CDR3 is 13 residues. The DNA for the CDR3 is TGTGCCAGCAGCTTAGCGCAAGTAAACATTCAGTACTTC. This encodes CASSLAQVNIQYF.

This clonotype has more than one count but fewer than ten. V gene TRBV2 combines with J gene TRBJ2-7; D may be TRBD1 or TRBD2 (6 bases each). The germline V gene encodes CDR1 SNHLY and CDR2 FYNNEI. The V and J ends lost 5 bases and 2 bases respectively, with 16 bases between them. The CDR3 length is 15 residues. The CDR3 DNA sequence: TGTGCCAGCAGTCCCGGGGGCGACCGAACCTACGAGCAGTACTTC. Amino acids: CASSPGGDRTYEQYF.